Each of the 29 T cell receptor beta chains below was sequenced from the same sample in a study of T-cell reconstitution after alpha-beta-depleted transplantation in children. Preparation of the TCRbeta library involved a method that used unique molecular identifiers. TCRdb itself ran the PCR reads through MiXCR, one entry per CDR3 protein. The profile shows over 550,000 distinct CDR3 sequences, about 10% of them singletons. Here the sequenced sample was PBMCs from the stem cell graft donor, taken from the stem cell graft. The origin of the receptors is a human donor who donated a stem cell graft to a child with acute myeloid leukemia.

The table lists this clonotype with a few counts. This chain joins TRBV3-1 and TRBJ2-4; either TRBD1 or TRBD2 may supply D (5 bases each). The V gene lost 1 base and the J gene lost 6 bases, with 16 bases spanning the gap. Germline V gene data show CDR1 as LGHDT and CDR2 as YNNKEL (reference sequence). The CDR3 runs 16 residues. The CDR3 sequence is CASSQGGGVVGNIQYF. For the CDR3, the DNA is TGTGCCAGCAGCCAAGGTGGGGGAGTAGTGGGAAACATTCAGTACTTC.

This clonotype was counted many times. The genes are TRBV10-3 and TRBJ2-3, with 9 bases matching TRBD2. V lost 11 bases, J lost 7 bases, and 10 bases stayed unmatched. Germline V gene data show CDR1 as ENHRY and CDR2 as SYGVKD. This CDR3 region has 13 residues. The CDR3 sequence is CAAVAGDENTQYF. The CDR3 bases are TGTGCCGCCGTAGCGGGAGACGAGAATACGCAGTATTTT.

There are a few counts of this clonotype. The rearrangement links TRBV20-1 to TRBJ2-7; D is uncertain. The CDR3 has 13 amino acids. Looked up from germline, CDR1 is DFQATT and CDR2 is SNEGSKA (reference sequence). Trimming took 6 bases from V and 7 from J, leaving 19 bases between them. CDR3 protein: CSAGIVNAGEQYF. The DNA of the CDR3 is TGCAGTGCCGGAATTGTTAACGCTGGGGAGCAGTACTTC.

This clonotype was detected many times. This chain connects TRBV5-1 to TRBJ2-2; tentatively, D is TRBD1 (6 bases). The CDR3 sequence is 16 residues long. Germline CDR1 and CDR2: SGHRS and YFSETQ. V was shortened by 0 bases and J by 5 bases, with 14 bases between the two germline ends. CDR3 sequence reads: CASSLGGTRTTGELFF. Here the CDR3 DNA reads TGCGCCAGCAGCTTGGGTGGGACAAGAACTACCGGGGAGCTGTTTTTT.

In its sample, this clonotype was seen a few times. This chain uses TRBV29-1 with TRBJ1-1; D is unresolved. The CDR3 is 12 residues long. CDR1 and CDR2 from the germline V gene are SQVTM and ANQGSEA. Trimming pared 4 bases from V and 1 base from J, leaving 7 bases between. The CDR3: CSVVLPNTEAFF. In nucleotides, the CDR3 is TGCAGCGTTGTTCTACCGAACACTGAAGCTTTCTTT.

The chain employs TRBV27 and TRBJ2-7; D not resolved. This CDR3 spans 14 amino acids. Germline values: CDR1 MNHEY, CDR2 SMNVEV (reference sequence). The V gene lost 5 bases and the J gene lost 5 bases, with 16 bases spanning the gap. This chain's CDR3 is CASSLTGFSNEQYF. In DNA, the CDR3 is TGTGCCAGCAGTCTTACGGGCTTTAGTAACGAGCAGTACTTC.

V and J are TRBV20-1 and TRBJ2-2; D may be TRBD1 (5 bases). The CDR3 runs to 16 residues. The V gene lost 1 base and the J gene lost 5 bases, with 17 bases spanning the gap. Germline lookup yields CDR1 DFQATT and CDR2 SNEGSKA (reference sequence). The CDR3 nucleotides are TGCAGTGCTAGAGGGACATATAGCTCGGCGACCGGGGAGCTGTTTTTT. It is translated as CSARGTYSSATGELFF.

The gene calls are TRBV9 and TRBJ2-7, with D possibly TRBD2 on 6 matching bases. This CDR3 has 15 amino acids. Germline-derived CDR1 and CDR2 are SGDLS and YYNGEE. The V end was cut by 0 bases, the J end by 3 bases, with 13 bases between. The CDR3 DNA follows: TGTGCCAGCAGCGTAGGGCCTAGCGCCGGCTACGAGCAGTACTTC. Its translation is CASSVGPSAGYEQYF.

The chain carries TRBV6-1 and TRBJ2-7; tentatively, D is TRBD1 (6 bases). V was pared by 9 bases and J by 0 bases, with 12 bases between. There are 13 residues in the CDR3. Germline V gene sequence: CDR1 MNHNS, CDR2 SASEGT. As DNA, the CDR3 is TGTGCCAGGGTTTCGGACAGCTCCTACGAGCAGTACTTC. Translated, it gives CARVSDSSYEQYF.

The V gene is TRBV12-3 or TRBV12-4, the J gene TRBJ2-3, with D perhaps given as TRBD1 or TRBD2 (5 bases each). V was shortened by 6 bases and J by 5 bases, with 12 bases between the two germline ends. CDR3 length: 13 residues. CDR3 loop: CASRGPRGDTQYF. CDR3 coding DNA: TGTGCCAGCAGGGGACCCCGGGGAGATACGCAGTATTTT.

The chain has TRBV20-1 and TRBJ2-1, with 14 bases aligning to TRBD2. This CDR3 has 19 residues. The V and J ends lost 6 bases and 2 bases, in that order; junction bases with no gene match: 15. Per germline, CDR1 DFQATT and CDR2 SNEGSKA (reference sequence). In DNA, the CDR3 is TGCAGTGCCATATCCGGGACTAGCGGGAGAGTAACGACCTACAATGAGCAGTTCTTC. It specifies CSAISGTSGRVTTYNEQFF.

The chain carries TRBV5-1 and TRBJ2-1, with TRBD2 identical over 9 bases. Germline loops: CDR1 SGHRS, CDR2 YFSETQ. This CDR3 has 17 residues. V dropped 0 bases and J dropped 5; count of bases not matched to a gene: 9. The CDR3 DNA reads as TGCGCCAGCAGCTTGGCGATAGCGGGAGTAGGCGACAATGAGCAGTTCTTC. It encodes CASSLAIAGVGDNEQFF. Together with reference TRBV5-1 and TRBJ2-1, the CDR3 gives the full variable domain: KAGVTQTPRYLIKTRGQQVTLSCSPISGHRSVSWYQQTPGQGLQFLFEYFSETQRNKGNFPGRFSGRQFSNSRSEMNVSTLELGDSALYLCASSLAIAGVGDNEQFFGPGTRLTVL.

The chain employs TRBV7-9 and TRBJ2-5; no reliable D call. Germline assignment: CDR1 SEHNR and CDR2 FQNEAQ (reference sequence). The CDR3 has 13 residues. Between the trimmed V and J ends, which lost 2 bases and 5 bases, there was a span of 9 bases. Here the CDR3 reads CASSLRVMETQYF. The CDR3 nucleotides read TGTGCCAGCAGCTTACGAGTCATGGAGACCCAGTACTTC.

The V call is TRBV15, the J call TRBJ2-1, with unresolved D. Germline V CDR1 and CDR2: LNHNV, YYDKDF (reference sequence). Trimming removed 3 bases from V and 4 bases from J, with 10 bases in between. The CDR3 runs to 14 residues. CDR3 DNA: TGTGCCACCAGCAGGGGGAAAGGTTACAATGAGCAGTTCTTC. Translation: CATSRGKGYNEQFF.

This clonotype was found a few times. The V call is TRBV28, the J call TRBJ2-1; TRBD1 aligns across 7 bases. Germline-derived CDR1 and CDR2 are MDHEN and SYDVKM. The CDR3 runs to 16 residues. J gave up 4 bases and V 4 bases, and 10 bases lay outside the gene matches. The CDR3: CASSSTGAARYNEQFF. CDR3 DNA sequence: TGTGCCAGCAGTTCAACAGGGGCAGCCCGTTACAATGAGCAGTTCTTC.

The chain couples TRBV29-1 to TRBJ1-2, with 7 bases matching TRBD1. The germline CDR1 and CDR2 sequences are SQVTM and ANQGSEA. The CDR3 totals 15 residues. V was clipped by 0 bases and J by 3 bases; unmatched bases: 7. The CDR3 DNA sequence: TGCAGCGTTGAAGATCAGGACAGGAGGTACTATGGCTACACCTTC. This translates into CSVEDQDRRYYGYTF.

This clonotype was seen repeatedly, ten times or more. V gene TRBV20-1 combines with J gene TRBJ2-1; 9 nucleotides match TRBD2. The CDR3 has 18 amino acids. Trimming cost V 6 bases and J 0 bases; bases outside gene matches: 15. CDR1 and CDR2 from the germline V gene are DFQATT and SNEGSKA (reference sequence). As DNA, the CDR3 is TGCAGTGCCGAGGGCCTAGCGGGAATCGTCGACTCCTACAATGAGCAGTTCTTC. This gives the protein CSAEGLAGIVDSYNEQFF.

The rearrangement links TRBV4-2 to TRBJ2-1; D is perhaps TRBD2 (6 bases). CDR3 size: 13 residues. V was clipped by 0 bases and J by 14 bases, with 14 bases between them. The germline V gene encodes CDR1 LGHNA and CDR2 YNFKEQ. The CDR3 DNA reads TGTGCCAGCAGCCAAGACGAGCTAGCGCCTAAGTTCTTC. Translated: CASSQDELAPKFF.

The sample holds a few counts of this clonotype. The chain joins TRBV5-1 to TRBJ2-6, with D uncertain. The CDR3 extends over 17 amino acids. Per germline, CDR1 SGHRS and CDR2 YFSETQ. V lost 0 bases to trimming and J lost 6 bases, with 16 bases between them. The CDR3 region has the DNA TGCGCCAGCAGCTTGGCCGACGGCCCCCTCTCGGCCAACGTCCTGACTTTC. It codes for CASSLADGPLSANVLTF. The variable domain in full, with the rest retrieved from reference TRBV5-1 and TRBJ2-6, is KAGVTQTPRYLIKTRGQQVTLSCSPISGHRSVSWYQQTPGQGLQFLFEYFSETQRNKGNFPGRFSGRQFSNSRSEMNVSTLELGDSALYLCASSLADGPLSANVLTFGAGSRLTVL.

Ten or more counts support this clonotype. This chain connects TRBV21-1 to TRBJ2-5; the table's D call TRBD1 went unverified against the DNA. TRBV21-1 is assigned pseudogene status. The CDR3 totals 17 residues. The CDR3 DNA sequence: TGTGCCAGCAGCCTGGTTAGTTGGGACGCCCACCAAGAGACCCAGTACTTC. It specifies CASSLVSWDAHQETQYF.

The chain has TRBV15 and TRBJ2-3, with D perhaps TRBD1 (5 bases). Trimming stripped 7 bases from V and 4 bases from J, with 9 bases between. This CDR3 comprises 12 residues. Germline CDR1 LNHNV, CDR2 YYDKDF (reference sequence). This CDR3 is CATKGNSDTQYF. The CDR3 bases are TGTGCCACCAAGGGGAATTCAGATACGCAGTATTTT. The whole variable domain, filled in from reference TRBV15 and TRBJ2-3, reads DAMVIQNPRYQVTQFGKPVTLSCSQTLNHNVMYWYQQKSSQAPKLLFHYYDKDFNNEADTPDNFQSRRPNTSFCFLDIRSPGLGDTAMYLCATKGNSDTQYFGPGTRLTVL.

This clonotype has a handful of counts. The chain uses TRBV29-1 and TRBJ2-5, with 8 bases matching TRBD2. Germline CDR1 is SQVTM and CDR2 is ANQGSEA. The CDR3 spans 18 residues. With V trimmed by 1 base and J by 4 bases, 17 bases remained unmatched. The CDR3 loop reads CSVEGFVRSGSSPETQYF. CDR3 nucleotides: TGCAGCGTTGAAGGATTCGTTAGGAGCGGGAGTTCCCCAGAGACCCAGTACTTC.

This clonotype showed up many times. V gene TRBV14 combines with J gene TRBJ1-2; D might be TRBD1 (5 bases). Looked up from germline, CDR1 is SGHDN and CDR2 is FVKESK. This CDR3 is 16 amino acids long. V was shortened by 2 bases and J by 8 bases, with 21 bases between the two germline ends. CDR3 loop: CASSQRSRDIRGGYTF. The DNA of the CDR3 is TGTGCCAGCAGCCAACGATCCAGGGATATTAGGGGAGGCTACACCTTC.

The genes are TRBV7-2 and TRBJ2-1; 10 bases line up with TRBD2. Germline values: CDR1 SGHTA, CDR2 FQGNSA. The CDR3 has 16 amino acids. Losses at the gene ends were 5 bases for V and 4 bases for J; bases not matched to a gene: 8. The CDR3 DNA reads TGTGCCAGCAGCCTACCTAGCGGGAGTATTTACAATGAGCAGTTCTTC. This codes for CASSLPSGSIYNEQFF.

This clonotype was found many times. This chain connects TRBV20-1 to TRBJ2-7, with TRBD2 matching 7 bases. The CDR3 totals 15 residues. CDR1 and CDR2 (germline): DFQATT, SNEGSKA (reference sequence). Unmatched junction bases numbered 7, after V lost 2 bases and J lost 0 bases. The CDR3 coding sequence is TGCAGTGCTAGATCTCCCCGGACTAGCTCCTACGAGCAGTACTTC. Translating gives CSARSPRTSSYEQYF.

This clonotype was counted at least ten times. The chain is built from TRBV6-5 and TRBJ2-1; 13 bases are a match to TRBD2. Trimming cost V 6 bases and J 4 bases; bases outside gene matches: 9. Germline CDR1 is MNHEY and CDR2 is SVGAGI. The CDR3 has 17 amino acids. As DNA, the CDR3 is TGTGCCAGCAGACTTACTGCGGGACTAGCGGGGTACAATGAGCAGTTCTTC. Its translation: CASRLTAGLAGYNEQFF.

The rearrangement joins TRBV7-2 to TRBJ2-3; 9 bases line up with TRBD2. There are 16 residues in the CDR3. Germline V lookup: CDR1 SGHTA, CDR2 FQGNSA. The J segment lost 2 bases and the V segment lost 3 bases, leaving 6 bases of the junction unmatched. CDR3 protein: CASSFRLAEYTDTQYF. The CDR3 DNA is TGTGCCAGCAGCTTCAGACTAGCGGAGTACACAGATACGCAGTATTTT. Looking up the rest from reference TRBV7-2 and TRBJ2-3 gives the full variable domain: GAGVSQSPSNKVTEKGKDVELRCDPISGHTALYWYRQSLGQGLEFLIYFQGNSAPDKSGLPSDRFSAERTGGSVSTLTIQRTQQEDSAVYLCASSFRLAEYTDTQYFGPGTRLTVL.

CDR3 DNA: TGTGCCATCAGTGAGGGACTAGCGTTCGGTGAGCAGTTCTTC. Its translation: CAISEGLAFGEQFF. The V and J genes are TRBV10-3 and TRBJ2-1; 9 bases are a match to TRBD2. After removal of 2 bases from V and 9 bases from J, the junction contained 5 bases not matched to a gene. CDR1 and CDR2 from the germline V gene are ENHRY and SYGVKD. This CDR3 has 14 amino acids.

The rearrangement uses TRBV5-4 and TRBJ2-1, with TRBD2 matching 13 bases. Unmatched junction bases numbered 12, after V lost 3 bases and J lost 0 bases. In germline, CDR1 is SGHNT, CDR2 YYREEE (reference sequence). The CDR3 sequence is 20 residues long. The DNA for the CDR3 is TGTGCCAGCAGCTCGGGATGGACTAGCGGGGGCCGAAGCTCCTACAATGAGCAGTTCTTC. Its translation: CASSSGWTSGGRSSYNEQFF.